The source of this T cell receptor (beta chain) is a study of T cell changes during pregnancy in multiple sclerosis. TCRdb keeps only in-frame clones here, not all; method: immunoSEQ multiplex PCR. The sample has about 89,000 clones, around 94% seen once. This clone was detected once. The sequence was collected from a female donor with multiple sclerosis, enrolled in a pregnancy study. Here the sequenced sample was peripheral blood, taken in the third trimester of pregnancy.

The CDR3 region is CASSLGGEGTDTQYF. DNA of the CDR3: TGCGCCAGCAGCTTGGGGGGCGAGGGCACAGATACGCAGTATTTT. V usage is TRBV5-1 and J usage is TRBJ2-3; TRBD1 is a possible D gene (5 bases). The V end lost 0 bases, the J end lost 1 base, and 9 bases lay between the germline ends. CDR3 length equals 15 residues. The germline V gene encodes CDR1 SGHRS and CDR2 YFSETQ.